This T cell receptor (beta chain) was captured in a study of beta chain features in type 1 diabetes. Study-wide results and caveats: A moderate, significant TCRB CDR3 shortening appeared in type 1 diabetes across four CD4+ subsets.

Trimming at V came to 0 bases and at J to 7 bases, leaving 0 bases not matched to a gene. The germline V gene encodes CDR1 MDHEN and CDR2 SYDVKM. The CDR3 totals 13 residues. This clone was picked up a small number of times. Its antigen remains unidentified. What was sequenced were expressed TCRB transcripts, since all of the isolated RNA had been reverse transcribed. Profiling relied on immunoSEQ multiplex PCR, and the TCRdb table lists in-frame clones only, not all of them. The sample includes around 250,000 clones, about 20% seen only once; the top ten take less than 0.035%. This receptor was taken from a woman aged 40 to 50 with type 1 diabetes. The sample comprised naive CD4+ T cells from blood. This chain connects TRBV28 to TRBJ2-1, with 7 bases matching TRBD1. CDR3 DNA sequence: TGTGCCAGCAGTTTATGGACAGGGAATGAGCAGTTCTTC. Translated, it gives CASSLWTGNEQFF.